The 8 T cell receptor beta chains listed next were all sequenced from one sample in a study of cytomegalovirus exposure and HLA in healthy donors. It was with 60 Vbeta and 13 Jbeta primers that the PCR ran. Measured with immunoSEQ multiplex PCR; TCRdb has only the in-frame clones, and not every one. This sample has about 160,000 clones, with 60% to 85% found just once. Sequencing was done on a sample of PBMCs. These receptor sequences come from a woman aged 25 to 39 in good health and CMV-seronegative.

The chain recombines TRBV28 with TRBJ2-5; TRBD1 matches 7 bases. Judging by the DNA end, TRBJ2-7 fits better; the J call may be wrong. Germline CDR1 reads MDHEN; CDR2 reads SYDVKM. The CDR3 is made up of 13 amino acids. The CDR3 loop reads CASSLTGKGEQYF. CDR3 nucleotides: TGTGCCAGCAGCTTGACAGGGAAGGGCGAGCAGTACTTC.

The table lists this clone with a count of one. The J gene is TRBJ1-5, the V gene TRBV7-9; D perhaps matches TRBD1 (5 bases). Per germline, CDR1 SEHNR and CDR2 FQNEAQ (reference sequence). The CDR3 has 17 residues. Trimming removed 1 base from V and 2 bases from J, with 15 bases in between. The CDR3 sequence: CASSLGRGEGGNQPQHF. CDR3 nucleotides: TGTGCCAGCAGCTTAGGGCGAGGGGAGGGCGGCAATCAGCCCCAGCATTTT. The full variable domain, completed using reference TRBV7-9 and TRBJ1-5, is DTGVSQNPRHKITKRGQNVTFRCDPISEHNRLYWYRQTLGQGPEFLTYFQNEAQLEKSRLLSDRFSAERPKGSFSTLEIQRTEQGDSAMYLCASSLGRGEGGNQPQHFGDGTRLSIL.

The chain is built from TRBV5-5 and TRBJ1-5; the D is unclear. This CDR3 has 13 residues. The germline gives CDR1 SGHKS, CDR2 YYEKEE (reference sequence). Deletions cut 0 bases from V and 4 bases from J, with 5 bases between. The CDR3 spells CASSLGANQPQHF. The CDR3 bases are TGTGCCAGCAGCTTGGGGGCGAATCAGCCCCAGCATTTT.

The CDR3 sequence is CASSSNTGNNEKLFF. CDR3 sequence (DNA): TGTGCCAGCAGTTCAAACACAGGGAATAATGAAAAACTGTTTTTT. The gene calls are TRBV6-5 and TRBJ1-4, with D perhaps matching TRBD1 (6 bases). V was trimmed by 4 bases and J by 4 bases, leaving 13 bases between them. In germline, CDR1 is MNHEY, CDR2 SVGAGI. The CDR3 length is 15 residues.

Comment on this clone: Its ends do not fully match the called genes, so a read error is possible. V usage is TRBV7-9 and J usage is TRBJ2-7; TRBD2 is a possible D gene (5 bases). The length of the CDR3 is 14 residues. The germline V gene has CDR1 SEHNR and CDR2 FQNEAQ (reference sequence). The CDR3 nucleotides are TGTTCCAGCAGCTTAGGTGGGAGCTCCTACGAGCAGTACTTC. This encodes CSSSLGGSSYEQYF.

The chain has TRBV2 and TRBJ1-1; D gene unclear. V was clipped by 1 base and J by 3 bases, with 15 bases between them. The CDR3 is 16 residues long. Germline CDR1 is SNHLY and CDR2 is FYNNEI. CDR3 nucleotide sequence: TGTGCCAGCAGTGAAGAAGGAGGGTATGAGTACACTGAAGCTTTCTTT. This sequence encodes CASSEEGGYEYTEAFF. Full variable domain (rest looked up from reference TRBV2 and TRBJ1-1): EPEVTQTPSHQVTQMGQEVILRCVPISNHLYFYWYRQILGQKVEFLVSFYNNEISEKSEIFDDQFSVERPDGSNFTLKIRSTKLEDSAMYFCASSEEGGYEYTEAFFGQGTRLTVV.

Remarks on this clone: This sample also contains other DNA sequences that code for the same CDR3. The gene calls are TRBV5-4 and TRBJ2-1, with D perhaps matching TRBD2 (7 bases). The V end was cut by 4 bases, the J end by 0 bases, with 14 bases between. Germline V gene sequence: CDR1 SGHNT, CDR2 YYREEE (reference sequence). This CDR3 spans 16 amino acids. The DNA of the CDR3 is TGTGCCAGCAGCCTAGGGGGGGATAGCTCCTACAATGAGCAGTTCTTC. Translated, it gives CASSLGGDSSYNEQFF.

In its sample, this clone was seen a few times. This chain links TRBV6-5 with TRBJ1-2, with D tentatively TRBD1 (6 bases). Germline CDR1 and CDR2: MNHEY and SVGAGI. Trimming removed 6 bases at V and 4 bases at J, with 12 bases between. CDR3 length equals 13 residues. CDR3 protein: CASSQDSPYGYTF. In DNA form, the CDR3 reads TGTGCCAGCAGCCAGGACAGCCCCTATGGCTACACCTTC.